This TCR beta chain was sequenced for a study of radiotherapy plus CTLA-4 blockade in lung cancer. About the study: For approximately 17% of patients, objective responses occurred, and just over 30% had disease control.

TCRdb keeps only in-frame clones here, not all; method: immunoSEQ multiplex PCR. This table holds roughly 80,000 clones, approximately 73% found once. Focal radiation and CTLA-4 blockade (ipilimumab) were tested in chemo-refractory metastatic non-small-cell lung cancer patients. Trimming took 4 bases from V and 1 from J, leaving 16 bases between them. The CDR3 contains 16 residues. General study points: Tumor-derived TCR clones expanded in blood after radiotherapy plus ipilimumab. Among reported predictors of response, early blood T cell clone dynamics with interferon-beta performed best.

Note on this clone: The antigen is not known.

The sample in question was peripheral blood, obtained from a patient treated with radiotherapy plus ipilimumab. The sequence was collected from a human donor with non-small cell lung cancer whose response to radiotherapy plus ipilimumab could not be evaluated. The chain recombines TRBV23-1 with TRBJ1-2; a possible D gene is TRBD1 (5 bases). TRBV23-1 is an open reading frame whose function is uncertain. This CDR3 is CASSPSGRRLNYGYTF. As DNA, the CDR3 is TGCGCCAGCAGTCCCTCAGGGCGCCGGCTTAACTATGGCTACACCTTC.